The rows below give T cell receptor beta chains drawn from one sample of a study of cytomegalovirus exposure and HLA in healthy donors. Sequencing used immunoSEQ multiplex PCR; TCRdb keeps in-frame clones, though not all of them. The table shows 150,000 or so clones, with over 70% occurring only once. Specimen: PBMCs. These receptors were obtained from a woman in her thirties or forties in good health and CMV-seronegative. Each CDR3 is given without its conserved first and last residue.

v_gene	len	j_gene	CDR3aa
TRBV7-3	7	TRBJ2-7	ASPPGQY
TRBV7-9	13	TRBJ2-7	SSSPDRGSIYEQY
TRBV11-3	12	TRBJ1-6	ASSSGLTNSPLH
TRBV28	11	TRBJ1-1	ASSPPGANEAF
TRBV5-4	12	TRBJ2-5	ASSLSPYQETQY
TRBV30	13	TRBJ1-1	AWPNRGLEYTEAF
TRBV2	13	TRBJ2-7	ASSEFPDSVRLQY
TRBV28	11	TRBJ2-7	ASLPGGSYEQY
TRBV2	11	TRBJ1-2	ASSVQGVDGYT
TRBV30	10	TRBJ2-7	AWSRGGHEQY
TRBV5-1	12	TRBJ1-1	ASSPGQGGTEAF
TRBV7-9	10	TRBJ2-1	ASEQGFDEQF
TRBV7-8	14	TRBJ2-1	ASSRTSGGSYNEQF
TRBV7-2	13	TRBJ1-4	ASSLTIQGDEKLF
TRBV6-1	13	TRBJ1-5	ASSEVGATNQPQH